What follows are 20 T cell receptor beta chains derived from one specimen sequenced in a study of radiotherapy plus CTLA-4 blockade in lung cancer listed by TCRdb under 2018. The library was built by means of the immunoSEQ multiplex PCR assay. Held by TCRdb, this immuneACCESS table contains in-frame sequences only and omits some clones. Under half of the omission traces to an unresolved V gene where checked; the cause of the rest is unknown. In all, the sample holds tens of thousands of clones, and 76% of those were seen once. The ten most abundant clones make up about 3% of the sample. The source was peripheral blood, collected from a patient treated with radiotherapy plus ipilimumab. The receptor source for this set is a human donor with non-small cell lung cancer who had a complete response to radiotherapy plus ipilimumab.

The rearrangement links TRBV5-1 to TRBJ2-1; D is ambiguous. Trimming cost V 5 bases and J 0 bases, with 9 bases left between them. The CDR3 has 14 amino acids. In germline, CDR1 is SGHRS, CDR2 YFSETQ. CDR3 in amino acids: CASSYELSYNEQFF. DNA of the CDR3: TGCGCCAGCAGTTACGAGCTCTCCTACAATGAGCAGTTCTTC.

This clone has only one observation. V usage is TRBV27 and J usage is TRBJ2-6; D perhaps matches TRBD2 (7 bases). Between the trimmed V and J ends, which lost 6 bases and 1 base, there was a span of 10 bases. The CDR3 contains 15 residues. Germline V gives CDR1 MNHEY, CDR2 SMNVEV (reference sequence). CDR3 amino acids: CASRRGGSGANVLTF. CDR3 DNA: TGTGCCAGCAGAAGGGGGGGATCTGGGGCCAACGTCCTGACTTTC.

The chain is built from TRBV6-6 and TRBJ2-7, with D perhaps matching TRBD1 (6 bases). The CDR3 is 15 residues long. Germline CDR1 MNHNY, CDR2 SVGAGI (reference sequence). V dropped 5 bases and J dropped 0 bases, with 14 bases sitting between them. The CDR3 coding sequence is TGTGCCAGCAGTATGGACAGTCGAAGCTCCTACGAGCAGTACTTC. Protein: CASSMDSRSSYEQYF.

The gene calls are TRBV5-1 and TRBJ2-6; D uncertain. Trimming pared 4 bases from V and 1 base from J, leaving 9 bases between. CDR3 size: 15 residues. Germline assignment: CDR1 SGHRS and CDR2 YFSETQ. The CDR3 region is CASSLAESGANVLTF. CDR3 nucleotides: TGCGCCAGCAGCCTGGCGGAGTCTGGGGCCAACGTCCTGACTTTC.

J is TRBJ2-7 and V is TRBV5-8; TRBD1 might be the D (5 bases). Germline-derived CDR1 and CDR2 are SGHTS and YDEGEE. The CDR3 runs 16 residues. Trimming pared 4 bases from V and 0 bases from J, leaving 17 bases between. The CDR3 reads CASSQVVGQGSYEQYF. In DNA, the CDR3 is TGTGCCAGCAGCCAAGTGGTAGGTCAGGGCTCCTACGAGCAGTACTTC.

This chain's CDR3 is CASSQDKLAGFQETQYF. The DNA of the CDR3 is TGTGCCAGCAGCCAAGATAAACTAGCGGGGTTCCAAGAGACCCAGTACTTC. The chain is built from TRBV14 and TRBJ2-5; 10 bases are a match to TRBD2. Germline values: CDR1 SGHDN, CDR2 FVKESK. The CDR3 totals 17 residues. J was trimmed by 1 base and V by 0 bases; bases with no gene match: 5.

The chain has TRBV5-6 and TRBJ1-6, with 9 bases identical to TRBD1. Germline assignment: CDR1 SGHDT and CDR2 YYEEEE. The trim removed 2 bases at V and 11 bases at J, leaving 8 bases unmatched. The CDR3 has 15 residues. CDR3 loop: CASSLRGTGFTPLHF. The CDR3, as DNA: TGTGCCAGCAGCTTACGTGGGACAGGGTTCACACCCCTCCACTTT.

This chain uses TRBV5-1 with TRBJ1-2, with TRBD1 matching over 10 bases. Germline V gives CDR1 SGHRS, CDR2 YFSETQ. CDR3 length: 13 amino acids. The ends lost 7 bases at V and 8 bases at J; junction bases unmatched: 8. The CDR3 DNA is TGCGCCAGCGGAGACAGGGGGCAAGAAGGCTACACCTTC. Translating it yields CASGDRGQEGYTF.

The V gene is TRBV19, the J gene TRBJ2-1; D remains ambiguous. V was cut by 1 base and J by 9 bases, with 16 bases left in between. This CDR3 contains 15 residues. CDR1 and CDR2 from the germline V gene are LNHDA and SQIVND (reference sequence). The CDR3 coding sequence is TGTGCCAGTAGTATAGCGGCCCGGGTTCGAGGTGAGCAGTTCTTC. This sequence encodes CASSIAARVRGEQFF.

The chain is built from TRBV6-5 and TRBJ2-3; maybe TRBD2 (5 bases). The germline V gene has CDR1 MNHEY and CDR2 SVGAGI. V lost 6 bases and J 0 bases, leaving 13 bases between the germline ends. The CDR3 has 15 residues. The CDR3 protein is CASSRWRTSTDTQYF. The CDR3 coding sequence is TGTGCCAGCAGCAGGTGGCGGACTAGCACAGATACGCAGTATTTT.

The V call is TRBV18, the J call TRBJ2-7; the D gene is possibly TRBD2 (6 bases). V dropped 5 bases and J dropped 3 bases, with 8 bases sitting between them. This CDR3 has 12 residues. The germline CDR1 and CDR2 sequences are KGHSH and LQKENI. The CDR3 region is CASSWGDYEQYF. Here the CDR3 DNA reads TGTGCCAGCTCATGGGGGGACTACGAGCAGTACTTC.

DNA for the CDR3: TGCGCCAGCAGCCAAGATTGGAGGGGGGGAACAGATACGCAGTATTTT. Amino acids: CASSQDWRGGTDTQYF. J is TRBJ2-3 and V is TRBV4-3; D is perhaps TRBD2 (7 bases). This CDR3 contains 16 residues. V lost 0 bases to trimming and J lost 3 bases, with 13 bases between them. CDR1 is LGHNA and CDR2 is YSLEER in the germline V gene.

This sequence joins TRBV5-1 and TRBJ1-5; 8 positions match TRBD1. V lost 4 bases to trimming and J lost 5 bases; unmatched junction nucleotides: 5. The CDR3 length is 14 residues. Germline lookup yields CDR1 SGHRS and CDR2 YFSETQ. CDR3 sequence (DNA): TGCGCCAGCAGCCCCGACAGGGGCGATCAGCCCCAGCATTTT. Translating it yields CASSPDRGDQPQHF.

Only one count was recorded for this clone. This chain connects TRBV7-2 to TRBJ1-2; TRBD1 agrees at 8 bases. The V segment lost 2 bases and the J segment 6 bases; nucleotides outside the gene matches: 2. Germline V lookup: CDR1 SGHTA, CDR2 FQGNSA. The CDR3 contains 13 residues. The CDR3 DNA reads as TGTGCCAGCAGCTTAACAGGGGGTGATGGCTACACCTTC. Protein sequence: CASSLTGGDGYTF. The full variable domain, its missing parts supplied by reference TRBV7-2 and TRBJ1-2, is GAGVSQSPSNKVTEKGKDVELRCDPISGHTALYWYRQSLGQGLEFLIYFQGNSAPDKSGLPSDRFSAERTGGSVSTLTIQRTQQEDSAVYLCASSLTGGDGYTFGSGTRLTVV.

This clone showed up just once. The V call is TRBV18, the J call TRBJ1-1, with D tentatively TRBD1 (5 bases). V gave up 3 bases and J gave up 8 bases, with 10 bases separating them. CDR3 length equals 12 residues. From germline, CDR1 is KGHSH and CDR2 LQKENI. CDR3: CASSPGKGEAFF. The CDR3 DNA follows: TGTGCCAGCTCACCTGGCAAGGGGGAAGCTTTCTTT.

The chain uses TRBV7-9 and TRBJ1-4; 9 positions agree with TRBD1. CDR1 is SEHNR, CDR2 FQNEAQ, per germline (reference sequence). This CDR3 has 14 amino acids. J gave up 6 bases and V 3 bases, and 2 bases lay outside the gene matches. DNA for the CDR3: TGTGCCAGCAGCTTGGACAGGGGTGATGAAAAACTGTTTTTT. Residues: CASSLDRGDEKLFF.

The chain links TRBV5-4 to TRBJ2-1, with D tentatively TRBD2 (5 bases). The germline V and J ends were trimmed by 5 bases and 0 bases, with 9 bases remaining between them. The CDR3 is 14 amino acids. Per germline, CDR1 SGHNT and CDR2 YYREEE (reference sequence). The CDR3 loop reads CASRSDFSYNEQFF. The CDR3 DNA sequence: TGTGCCAGCAGATCGGACTTCTCCTACAATGAGCAGTTCTTC.

The chain employs TRBV19 and TRBJ1-2; D may be TRBD1 (6 bases). The V gene's germline CDR1 is LNHDA and CDR2 SQIVND (reference sequence). This CDR3 is built from 17 residues. Trimming left V 3 bases short and J 2 bases short, with 19 bases between. CDR3 nucleotide sequence: TGTGCCAGTAGTATTCCCACTACAGGGAGATCGAACTATGGCTACACCTTC. Amino acids: CASSIPTTGRSNYGYTF.

In its sample, this clone was seen once. The germline gene is not matched at one end of the junction; a read error may be the cause. V and J are TRBV4-3 and TRBJ1-2; 8 nucleotides agree with TRBD1. CDR1 and CDR2 from the germline V gene are LGHNA and YSLEER. The CDR3 is 16 residues long. CDR3 in amino acids: CASTQDQTGVDYGYTF. CDR3 sequence (DNA): TGCGCCAGCACCCAAGATCAGACAGGGGTGGACTATGGCTACACCTTC.

This clone showed up just once. The J gene is TRBJ2-5, the V gene TRBV7-6; TRBD1 might be the D (7 bases). CDR3 size: 16 residues. Germline V gives CDR1 SGHVS, CDR2 FNYEAQ. V was cut by 4 bases and J by 5 bases, with 20 bases left in between. The CDR3: CASSSSGAGGKETQYF. The CDR3 DNA is TGTGCCAGCAGCTCGAGCGGTGCAGGGGGGAAGGAGACCCAGTACTTC.